The present entry profiles one TCR beta chain with its context. This sample stems from a study of blood T cell repertoires in COVID-19. Study-level information: T cells, B-cell-depleted T cells, or PBMCs provided the cDNA or gDNA that served as material.

Germline V gene sequence: CDR1 SGDLS, CDR2 YYNGEE. The length of the CDR3 is 16 residues. The V segment lost 4 bases and the J segment 4 bases; nucleotides outside the gene matches: 12. The method was immunoSEQ multiplex PCR; TCRdb's version includes in-frame clones alone and lacks a portion of them. Here the sample spans 100,000 to 150,000 clones, approximately 81% being singletons. This TCR was recovered from a man between 60 and 70 years old with acute or convalescent COVID-19. This chain connects TRBV9 to TRBJ2-7; TRBD2 aligns across 9 bases. Sequences were obtained from peripheral blood. CDR3 DNA: TGTGCCAGCAGCCCCCAGGCCACTAGCGGGCCTTACGAGCAGTACTTC. It specifies CASSPQATSGPYEQYF.